Each of the 30 T cell receptor beta chains below was sequenced from the same sample in a study of OX40 agonist ivuxolimab in advanced cancers. Data came from immunoSEQ multiplex PCR; TCRdb stores just in-frame clones and leaves some out. The table lists 20,000 to 25,000 clones, 84% of them singletons. This specimen consisted of CD4+ or CD8+ T cells sorted from blood, obtained in a trial of the OX40 agonist ivuxolimab. These receptor sequences come from an adult with an advanced solid tumor such as melanoma, head and neck, liver or kidney cancer.

The V call is TRBV5-1, the J call TRBJ2-2; D is perhaps TRBD1 or TRBD2 (6 bases each). The CDR3 spans 17 residues. Trimming stripped 4 bases from V and 1 base from J, with 17 bases between. The germline V gene has CDR1 SGHRS and CDR2 YFSETQ. The DNA of the CDR3 is TGCGCCAGCAGCCCCCGGCCGGGGGCATTGAACACCGGGGAGCTGTTTTTT. The encoded protein is CASSPRPGALNTGELFF.

The rearrangement uses TRBV10-1 and TRBJ2-6; no clear D gene. The V end lost 5 bases, the J end lost 5 bases, and 16 bases lay between the germline ends. Germline-derived CDR1 and CDR2 are WNHNN and SYGVQD (reference sequence). This CDR3 contains 16 residues. In nucleotides, the CDR3 is TGCGCCAGCAGTTGGTCCGCACAAAGTCGGGCCAACGTCCTGACTTTC. Translated: CASSWSAQSRANVLTF.

The chain links TRBV7-9 to TRBJ2-3; D remains ambiguous. The CDR3 extends over 14 amino acids. The germline V and J ends were trimmed by 1 base and 5 bases, with 10 bases remaining between them. Per germline, CDR1 SEHNR and CDR2 FQNEAQ (reference sequence). CDR3 loop: CASSLVGALDTQYF. CDR3 sequence (DNA): TGTGCCAGCAGCTTAGTCGGTGCCCTAGATACGCAGTATTTT.

V and J are TRBV5-4 and TRBJ2-2, with D maybe TRBD1 (6 bases). CDR3 length equals 14 residues. The V gene's germline CDR1 is SGHNT and CDR2 YYREEE (reference sequence). V lost 4 bases and J lost 3, with 10 bases in between. CDR3 sequence reads: CASSPGVDTGELFF. Here the CDR3 DNA reads TGTGCCAGCAGCCCAGGGGTAGACACCGGGGAGCTGTTTTTT.

The chain joins TRBV7-9 to TRBJ1-5; D is perhaps TRBD1 (5 bases). Germline lookup yields CDR1 SEHNR and CDR2 FQNEAQ (reference sequence). V dropped 0 bases and J dropped 5 bases, with 11 bases sitting between them. The CDR3 loop spans 15 amino acids. In DNA form, the CDR3 reads TGTGCCAGCAGCTTAGCGGGGAGGGGCTATCAGCCCCAGCATTTT. Translation gives CASSLAGRGYQPQHF.

The chain uses TRBV9 and TRBJ1-3; no clear D gene. The CDR3 is made up of 15 amino acids. The germline V and J ends were trimmed by 0 bases and 0 bases, with 7 bases remaining between them. CDR1 SGDLS and CDR2 YYNGEE come from the germline V gene. The CDR3 loop is CASSVDAGSGNTIYF. For the CDR3, the DNA is TGTGCCAGCAGCGTAGACGCAGGCTCTGGAAACACCATATATTTT.

This sequence joins TRBV7-9 and TRBJ2-5; TRBD2 matches at 7 bases. The V gene end was trimmed by 2 bases and the J gene end by 5 bases; junction bases not matched to a gene: 5. This CDR3 comprises 14 residues. Germline V lookup: CDR1 SEHNR, CDR2 FQNEAQ (reference sequence). The CDR3, as DNA: TGTGCCAGCAGCTTACCTCAGGGAGGGGAGACCCAGTACTTC. This encodes CASSLPQGGETQYF. The entire variable domain, with the rest obtained from reference TRBV7-9 and TRBJ2-5, is as follows: DTGVSQNPRHKITKRGQNVTFRCDPISEHNRLYWYRQTLGQGPEFLTYFQNEAQLEKSRLLSDRFSAERPKGSFSTLEIQRTEQGDSAMYLCASSLPQGGETQYFGPGTRLLVL.

This clone came up a few times. The V gene is TRBV7-2, the J gene TRBJ2-5, with D unclear. V gave up 2 bases and J gave up 3 bases, with 19 bases separating them. The V gene's germline CDR1 is SGHTA and CDR2 FQGNSA. CDR3 size: 17 residues. The CDR3 loop reads CASSLRHYGLPEETQYF. The CDR3 DNA is TGTGCCAGCAGCTTAAGGCATTACGGCCTACCGGAAGAGACCCAGTACTTC.

V gene TRBV7-9 combines with J gene TRBJ1-5; 7 positions match TRBD1. Germline V gives CDR1 SEHNR, CDR2 FQNEAQ (reference sequence). The CDR3 spans 18 residues. Unmatched junction bases numbered 13, after V lost 3 bases and J lost 2 bases. CDR3 sequence reads: CASSLFRDSASGNQPQHF. CDR3 nucleotides: TGTGCCAGCAGCTTGTTCCGGGACAGCGCCTCTGGCAATCAGCCCCAGCATTTT. The full variable domain, in which reference TRBV7-9 and TRBJ1-5 provide the parts outside the CDR3, is DTGVSQNPRHKITKRGQNVTFRCDPISEHNRLYWYRQTLGQGPEFLTYFQNEAQLEKSRLLSDRFSAERPKGSFSTLEIQRTEQGDSAMYLCASSLFRDSASGNQPQHFGDGTRLSIL.

The chain recombines TRBV5-4 with TRBJ1-1, with D unresolved. The CDR3 contains 12 residues. Trimming pared 4 bases from V and 7 bases from J, leaving 11 bases between. Germline-derived CDR1 and CDR2 are SGHNT and YYREEE (reference sequence). This CDR3 reads CASSRGPSEAFF. For the CDR3, the DNA is TGTGCCAGCAGCCGCGGACCGAGTGAAGCTTTCTTT.

The chain links TRBV29-1 to TRBJ2-7; the D is unclear. The CDR3 extends over 10 amino acids. Germline values: CDR1 SQVTM, CDR2 ANQGSEA. The V end was cut by 4 bases, the J end by 4 bases, with 5 bases between. CDR3 in amino acids: CSVGQYEQYF. The CDR3 bases are TGCAGCGTTGGGCAGTACGAGCAGTACTTC.

This chain links TRBV7-9 with TRBJ2-1, with 13 bases matching TRBD2. Germline values: CDR1 SEHNR, CDR2 FQNEAQ (reference sequence). J lost 7 bases, V lost 4 bases, and 7 bases had no gene match. The CDR3 is 16 residues long. Here the CDR3 reads CASSSPTSGRMNEQFF. The CDR3 DNA reads TGTGCCAGCAGCTCGCCGACTAGCGGGAGGATGAATGAGCAGTTCTTC.

The CDR3 bases are TGTGCCAGCAGAACCGCAGGGGGCCGCACCTACGAGCAGTACTTC. This codes for CASRTAGGRTYEQYF. The V gene is TRBV27, the J gene TRBJ2-7; TRBD1 matches at 8 bases. V lost 6 bases, J lost 2 bases, and 9 bases stayed unmatched. The germline V gene encodes CDR1 MNHEY and CDR2 SMNVEV (reference sequence). CDR3 size: 15 residues.

V is TRBV27 and J is TRBJ2-3; 9 bases agree with TRBD1. The germline CDR1 and CDR2 sequences are MNHEY and SMNVEV (reference sequence). V shed 3 bases and J 3 bases; nucleotides not matched to a gene: 4. This CDR3 comprises 15 residues. CDR3 sequence (DNA): TGTGCCAGCAGTTTTTGGGGGACAGGGACAGATACGCAGTATTTT. This gives the protein CASSFWGTGTDTQYF.

The chain uses TRBV7-9 and TRBJ2-1, with 7 bases that match TRBD2. J lost 6 bases, V lost 2 bases, and 10 bases had no gene match. This CDR3 is built from 16 residues. Germline V gene lookup returns CDR1 SEHNR and CDR2 FQNEAQ (reference sequence). The CDR3 nucleotides are TGTGCCAGCAGCTTATTAGGCGGGAGAGGGGTCAATGAGCAGTTCTTC. It encodes CASSLLGGRGVNEQFF.

This clone was found a few times. The chain links TRBV30 to TRBJ1-1; D gene uncertain. CDR3 length: 11 residues. Germline V gene data show CDR1 as GTSNPN and CDR2 as SVGIG (reference sequence). Trimming removed 1 base at V and 4 bases at J, with 4 bases between. The CDR3 spells CAWSESTEAFF. The CDR3, as DNA: TGTGCCTGGAGTGAAAGCACTGAAGCTTTCTTT. Complete variable domain (other parts from reference TRBV30 and TRBJ1-1): SQTIHQWPATLVQPVGSPLSLECTVEGTSNPNLYWYRQAAGRGLQLLFYSVGIGQISSEVPQNLSASRPQDRQFILSSKKLLLSDSGFYLCAWSESTEAFFGQGTRLTVV.

The chain is built from TRBV6-1 and TRBJ2-1; D gene ambiguous. This CDR3 is 13 amino acids long. V shed 2 bases and J shed 9 bases, with 11 bases lying between them. Germline V gene data show CDR1 as MNHNS and CDR2 as SASEGT. Written as DNA, the CDR3 is TGTGCCAGCAGTGAAAACGAGTCCTCTGAGCAGTTCTTC. Translation: CASSENESSEQFF.

This chain uses TRBV4-1 with TRBJ2-6; D uncertain. The CDR3 sequence is 18 residues long. Trimming stripped 0 bases from V and 0 bases from J, with 12 bases between. The germline V gene has CDR1 MGHRA and CDR2 YSYEKL. The CDR3 region is CASSQEWAGSSGANVLTF. The CDR3, as DNA: TGCGCCAGCAGCCAAGAGTGGGCAGGAAGCTCTGGGGCCAACGTCCTGACTTTC.

The DNA for the CDR3 is TGTGCCAGTAGTATAGATCTAGCCACTGACGAGCAGTACTTC. It codes for CASSIDLATDEQYF. The chain uses TRBV19 and TRBJ2-7, with D possibly matching TRBD2 (5 bases). This CDR3 contains 14 residues. The V end lost 0 bases, the J end lost 5 bases, and 11 bases lay between the germline ends. CDR1 is LNHDA and CDR2 is SQIVND in the germline V gene (reference sequence).

The V and J genes are TRBV6-1 and TRBJ2-3, with D perhaps assigned TRBD1 or TRBD2 (5 bases each). Germline V CDR1 and CDR2: MNHNS, SASEGT. The CDR3 length is 15 residues. Trimming pared 8 bases from V and 3 bases from J, leaving 18 bases between. For the CDR3, the DNA is TGTGCCAGCCCCCCTGGAGCCTGGGGGACAGATACGCAGTATTTT. As protein: CASPPGAWGTDTQYF.

This clone was detected a few times. V gene TRBV15 combines with J gene TRBJ2-7; TRBD1 matches at 7 bases. There are 15 residues in the CDR3. Losses at the gene ends were 1 base for V and 3 bases for J; bases not matched to a gene: 6. Germline V gene data show CDR1 as LNHNV and CDR2 as YYDKDF (reference sequence). CDR3 amino acids: CATSRGQGGLYEQYF. Here the CDR3 DNA reads TGTGCCACCAGCAGAGGACAGGGCGGCCTCTACGAGCAGTACTTC.

This clone occurred once. This chain joins TRBV30 and TRBJ2-1; D uncertain. Trimming shortened V by 4 bases and J by 3 bases, and 4 bases separated the two germline ends. The germline gives CDR1 GTSNPN, CDR2 SVGIG (reference sequence). The CDR3 is 11 residues long. The CDR3 nucleotides read TGTGCCTGGATCTTCTACAATGAGCAGTTCTTC. Protein: CAWIFYNEQFF. Full variable domain (rest looked up from reference TRBV30 and TRBJ2-1): SQTIHQWPATLVQPVGSPLSLECTVEGTSNPNLYWYRQAAGRGLQLLFYSVGIGQISSEVPQNLSASRPQDRQFILSSKKLLLSDSGFYLCAWIFYNEQFFGPGTRLTVL.

The rearrangement joins TRBV4-2 to TRBJ2-7; 8 bases are a match to TRBD2. Germline V gene lookup returns CDR1 LGHNA and CDR2 YNFKEQ. J lost 7 bases, V lost 7 bases, and 15 bases had no gene match. The CDR3 loop spans 15 amino acids. The CDR3 nucleotides read TGTGCCAGCACTATATCCCCTGGGGTAGCGGGAGAGCAGTACTTC. Its translation is CASTISPGVAGEQYF.

The J gene is TRBJ1-5, the V gene TRBV6-1; 10 nucleotides align to TRBD1. CDR1 and CDR2 from the germline V gene are MNHNS and SASEGT. Trimming took 3 bases from V and 3 from J; bases not matched to a gene: 2. CDR3 length: 15 residues. The CDR3 DNA sequence: TGTGCCAGCAGTGAGGACAGGGGGTACAATCAGCCCCAGCATTTT. The encoded protein is CASSEDRGYNQPQHF.

This chain connects TRBV18 to TRBJ2-7; TRBD2 aligns across 9 bases. Germline CDR1 and CDR2: KGHSH and LQKENI. J lost 0 bases, V lost 3 bases, and 9 bases had no gene match. The CDR3 covers 17 residues. The CDR3: CASSPERTSASSYEQYF. CDR3 sequence (DNA): TGTGCCAGCTCACCCGAGCGGACTAGCGCTAGCTCCTACGAGCAGTACTTC.

The chain uses TRBV5-6 and TRBJ2-7; D call uncertain. CDR3 size: 12 residues. Trimming removed 4 bases at V and 3 bases at J, with 8 bases between. Germline loops: CDR1 SGHDT, CDR2 YYEEEE. The CDR3 region has the DNA TGTGCCAGCAGCATACAGTACTACGAGCAGTACTTC. This translates into CASSIQYYEQYF. Looking up the rest from reference TRBV5-6 and TRBJ2-7 gives the full variable domain: DAGVTQSPTHLIKTRGQQVTLRCSPKSGHDTVSWYQQALGQGPQFIFQYYEEEERQRGNFPDRFSGHQFPNYSSELNVNALLLGDSALYLCASSIQYYEQYFGPGTRLTVT.

The CDR3 protein is CASSASGGGYEQYF. The CDR3, as DNA: TGTGCCAGTAGTGCATCCGGGGGCGGATACGAGCAGTACTTC. The chain carries TRBV19 and TRBJ2-7; D is possibly TRBD1 or TRBD2 (6 bases each). The CDR3 spans 14 residues. Deletions cut 5 bases from V and 4 bases from J, with 15 bases between. CDR1 is LNHDA, CDR2 SQIVND, per germline (reference sequence).

The chain joins TRBV4-1 to TRBJ1-6, with TRBD1 as a possible D gene (6 bases). Germline-derived CDR1 and CDR2 are MGHRA and YSYEKL. This CDR3 region has 16 residues. Trimming took 3 bases from V and 3 from J, leaving 12 bases between them. This chain's CDR3 is CASSQNQGFYNSPLHF. The CDR3 DNA sequence: TGCGCCAGCAGCCAGAATCAGGGGTTCTATAATTCACCCCTCCACTTT.

The chain links TRBV7-2 to TRBJ2-7, with D hard to call. This CDR3 is built from 15 residues. V was shortened by 5 bases and J by 1 base, with 15 bases between the two germline ends. From germline, CDR1 is SGHTA and CDR2 FQGNSA. The CDR3 nucleotides read TGTGCCAGCAGCCTAGTAAGGGCCCATTCCTACGAGCAGTACTTC. It translates to CASSLVRAHSYEQYF.

The gene calls are TRBV7-9 and TRBJ1-2; TRBD1 is a possible D gene (5 bases). The CDR3 contains 14 residues. In germline, CDR1 is SEHNR, CDR2 FQNEAQ (reference sequence). With 5 bases removed from V and 5 bases from J, the gap between germline ends came to 15 bases. The CDR3 nucleotides read TGTGCCAGCAGCGTCCCGCCGGGGGTATATGGCTACACCTTC. Encoded protein: CASSVPPGVYGYTF.